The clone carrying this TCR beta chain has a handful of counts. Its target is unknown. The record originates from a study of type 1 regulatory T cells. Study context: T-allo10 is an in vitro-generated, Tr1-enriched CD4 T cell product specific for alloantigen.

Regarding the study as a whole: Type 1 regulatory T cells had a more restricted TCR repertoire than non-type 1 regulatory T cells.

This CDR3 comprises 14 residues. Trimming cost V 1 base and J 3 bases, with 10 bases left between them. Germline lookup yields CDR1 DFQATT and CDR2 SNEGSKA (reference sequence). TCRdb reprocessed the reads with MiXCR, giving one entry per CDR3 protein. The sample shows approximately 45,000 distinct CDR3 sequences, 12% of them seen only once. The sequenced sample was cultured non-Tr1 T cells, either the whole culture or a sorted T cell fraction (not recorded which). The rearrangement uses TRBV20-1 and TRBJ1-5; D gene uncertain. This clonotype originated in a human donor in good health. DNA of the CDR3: TGCAGTGCTAGAGTCTTAAGGGACAATCAGCCCCAGCATTTT. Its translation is CSARVLRDNQPQHF.